The rows below give T cell receptor beta chains drawn from one sample of a study of neoadjuvant nivolumab and ipilimumab in lung cancer. TCRdb's table, derived via immunoSEQ multiplex PCR, lists solely in-frame clones and lacks some. The sample lists approximately 19,000 clones; approximately 87% were seen once. Source: peripheral blood, taken before neoadjuvant nivolumab, alone or with ipilimumab. Receptors were obtained from an adult with non-small cell lung cancer. Each CDR3 is given with its conserved first and last residue. A D gene is named only where the DNA matches it firmly. Clone size is shown for a subset of rows, as once, few, many or a class of expanded clone.

>TRBV7-2|.|TRBJ1-1|.
CASSRPRTEAFF
TGTGCCAGCAGCCGACCCCGAACTGAAGCTTTCTTT
>TRBV7-2|TRBD1|TRBJ1-5|.
CASSMGQGAGQPQHF
TGTGCCAGCAGCATGGGACAGGGGGCTGGTCAGCCCCAGCATTTT
>TRBV4-3|TRBD1|TRBJ2-7|.
CASSQQPGGIYEQYF
TGCGCCAGCAGCCAACAGCCAGGGGGAATCTACGAGCAGTACTTC
>TRBV7-8|.|TRBJ2-5|.
CASSLWETQYF
TGTGCCAGCAGCTTATGGGAGACCCAGTACTTC
>TRBV5-1|.|TRBJ2-1|.
CASSLEDWNYNEQFF
TGCGCCAGCAGCCTAGAGGACTGGAACTACAATGAGCAGTTCTTC
>TRBV6-5|TRBD2|TRBJ2-7|.
CASSLTGGSYEQYF
TGTGCCAGCAGTTTAACGGGAGGTTCCTACGAGCAGTACTTC
>TRBV4-2|TRBD1|TRBJ1-2|.
CASSQDRTGGGGGYTF
TGTGCCAGCAGCCAAGATAGGACAGGGGGCGGCGGGGGCTACACCTTC
>TRBV5-4|.|TRBJ2-1|.
CASSLGESGYNEQFF
TGTGCCAGCAGCTTAGGGGAGTCTGGCTACAATGAGCAGTTCTTC
>TRBV11-2|.|TRBJ2-2|.
CASIGSQNTGELFF
TGTGCCAGCATCGGGAGTCAGAACACCGGGGAGCTGTTTTTT
>TRBV6-1|.|TRBJ1-1|.
CASTRSSGNTEAFF
TGTGCCAGCACCCGAAGTTCGGGGAACACTGAAGCTTTCTTT
>TRBV13|TRBD2|TRBJ2-1|once
CASSPGLAVYNEQFF
TGTGCCAGCAGCCCGGGACTAGCGGTCTACAATGAGCAGTTCTTC
>TRBV7-9|.|TRBJ1-2|.
CASSLPLIREEGYTF
TGTGCCAGCAGCTTACCGCTAATCCGGGAAGAGGGCTACACCTTC
>TRBV9|TRBD2|TRBJ2-3|.
CASSVGSGRARWTDTQYF
TGTGCCAGCAGCGTAGGGAGCGGGAGGGCCAGGTGGACAGATACGCAGTATTTT
>TRBV4-2|.|TRBJ2-7|.
CASSQESRDYEQYF
TGTGCCAGCAGCCAAGAGAGTCGAGACTACGAGCAGTACTTC
>TRBV7-2|TRBD1|TRBJ2-7|.
CASSYSTGPEQYF
TGTGCCAGCAGCTACTCGACAGGGCCTGAGCAGTACTTC
>TRBV28|.|TRBJ2-7|.
CASSLGLGSYEQYF
TGTGCCAGCAGTTTGGGACTCGGCTCCTACGAGCAGTACTTC
>TRBV4-2|TRBD2|TRBJ2-7|.
CASSQEGGRAHEQYF
TGTGCCAGCAGCCAAGAAGGTGGGAGGGCCCACGAGCAGTACTTC
>TRBV6-5|TRBD1|TRBJ2-7|.
CASRRQGGNSYEQYF
TGTGCCAGCAGGCGACAGGGGGGCAACTCCTACGAGCAGTACTTC
>TRBV7-6|.|TRBJ2-4|.
CASSIEQGGSIQYF
TGTGCCAGCAGCATCGAACAGGGTGGGAGCATTCAGTACTTC
>TRBV18|.|TRBJ1-1|.
CASSATGNTEAFF
TGTGCCAGCTCAGCGACAGGGAACACTGAAGCTTTCTTT
>TRBV2|.|TRBJ1-5|.
CASGQGLNQPQHF
TGTGCCAGCGGGCAGGGGTTGAATCAGCCCCAGCATTTT
>TRBV5-1|.|TRBJ1-3|once
CASSLALGEPGNTIYF
TGCGCCAGCAGCTTGGCACTAGGGGAGCCTGGAAACACCATATATTTT
>TRBV5-6|.|TRBJ2-7|.
CASSLAGAARADEQYF
TGTGCCAGCAGCTTGGCCGGTGCGGCCAGGGCCGACGAGCAGTACTTC
>TRBV6-5|.|TRBJ2-7|.
CATKSTFMEYF
TGTGCCACCAAGAGTACATTCATGGAGTACTTC
>TRBV29-1|.|TRBJ2-3|.
CSLSTDTQYF
TGCAGCTTAAGCACAGATACGCAGTATTTT
>TRBV9|.|TRBJ2-7|.
CASSVTELDSYEQYF
TGTGCCAGCAGCGTAACCGAACTCGACTCCTACGAGCAGTACTTC
>TRBV30|TRBD2|TRBJ2-1|.
CAWSGRLADNEQFF
TGTGCCTGGAGTGGGAGACTAGCGGACAATGAGCAGTTCTTC
>TRBV7-2|.|TRBJ2-3|.
CASSFSTDTQYF
TGTGCCAGCAGCTTTAGCACAGATACGCAGTATTTT
>TRBV18|TRBD1|TRBJ2-3|.
CASSLGTGTDTQYF
TGTGCCAGCTCACTCGGGACAGGAACAGATACGCAGTATTTT
>TRBV13|.|TRBJ2-7|.
CASSLGYEQYF
TGTGCCAGCAGCTTAGGCTACGAGCAGTACTTC
>TRBV27|.|TRBJ2-7|.
CASSKGPPYEQYF
TGTGCCAGCAGTAAGGGACCTCCGTACGAGCAGTACTTC
>TRBV30|TRBD2|TRBJ2-3|.
CASMTVAGPTDTQYF
TGTGCCTCGATGACCGTAGCGGGCCCCACAGATACGCAGTATTTT
>TRBV10-3|TRBD1|TRBJ1-2|.
CAISNTPGQGYGYTF
TGTGCCATCAGCAATACCCCGGGACAGGGTTATGGCTACACCTTC
>TRBV5-6|.|TRBJ2-5|.
CASSLVLREETQYF
TGTGCCAGCAGCTTGGTTTTACGGGAAGAGACCCAGTACTTC
>TRBV5-1|TRBD1|TRBJ2-7|.
CASSLGRTGASGFSYEQYF
TGCGCCAGCAGCTTGGGACGAACAGGGGCCTCAGGTTTTTCCTACGAGCAGTACTTC
>TRBV7-9|TRBD2|TRBJ2-7|.
CASSSPGREGYEQYF
TGTGCCAGCAGCTCCCCAGGGAGGGAGGGATACGAGCAGTACTTC
>TRBV30|TRBD1|TRBJ1-3|.
CAWSTGGPGNTIYF
TGTGCCTGGAGCACAGGGGGGCCAGGAAACACCATATATTTT
>TRBV10-1|.|TRBJ1-2|.
CAIATGNGGYTF
TGCGCCATCGCAACAGGGAACGGTGGCTACACCTTC
>TRBV7-9|TRBD2|TRBJ2-1|.
CASSLGVGASGGSYNEQFF
TGTGCCAGCAGCTTAGGGGTTGGGGCTAGCGGGGGCTCCTACAATGAGCAGTTCTTC
>TRBV7-9|TRBD1|TRBJ1-1|.
CASSYRDRGENTEAFF
TGTGCCAGCAGTTACCGGGACAGGGGGGAGAACACTGAAGCTTTCTTT
>TRBV4-1|TRBD1|TRBJ1-4|.
CASSQDGTGREKLFF
TGCGCCAGCAGCCAAGATGGGACAGGGAGGGAAAAACTGTTTTTT
>TRBV6-6|.|TRBJ1-2|.
CASSYEGDYGYTF
TGTGCCAGCAGTTACGAGGGGGACTATGGCTACACCTTC
>TRBV7-9|.|TRBJ1-5|once
CASSATLASGPDSNQPQHF
TGTGCCAGCAGCGCTACACTGGCTTCAGGGCCCGATAGCAATCAGCCCCAGCATTTT
>TRBV27|TRBD2|TRBJ2-7|.
CASSASGTSWDEQYF
TGTGCCAGCAGTGCCTCCGGGACTAGCTGGGACGAGCAGTACTTC
>TRBV5-1|.|TRBJ2-7|.
CASSWEQDSYEQYF
TGCGCCAGCAGCTGGGAACAGGATTCCTACGAGCAGTACTTC
>TRBV6-1|.|TRBJ2-7|.
CASSEGPLQGLRREQYF
TGTGCCAGCAGTGAAGGGCCCCTACAAGGGTTAAGAAGAGAGCAGTACTTC
>TRBV6-5|TRBD2|TRBJ2-7|once
CASRTSGRSYEQYF
TGTGCCAGCAGGACTAGCGGCCGCTCCTACGAGCAGTACTTC
>TRBV6-5|.|TRBJ1-2|.
CASSYSRRDYGYTF
TGTGCCAGCAGTTACTCAAGGAGGGACTATGGCTACACCTTC
>TRBV9|TRBD1|TRBJ2-2|.
CASSSRQGNTGELFF
TGTGCCAGCAGCTCCCGACAGGGTAACACCGGGGAGCTGTTTTTT
>TRBV30|.|TRBJ1-5|.
CAWRGQSNQPQHF
TGTGCCTGGAGGGGACAAAGCAATCAGCCCCAGCATTTT
>TRBV6-5|TRBD2|TRBJ2-7|.
CASSRAPAGAGEQYF
TGTGCCAGTTCTAGGGCCCCTGCGGGAGCGGGGGAGCAGTACTTC
>TRBV4-1|TRBD2|TRBJ2-7|.
CASSHGSGIYEQYF
TGCGCCAGCAGCCATGGTAGCGGGATCTACGAGCAGTACTTC
>TRBV7-3|.|TRBJ1-2|.
CASSKDSTSGYTF
TGTGCCAGCAGCAAGGACAGCACCTCTGGGTACACCTTC
>TRBV7-2|TRBD1|TRBJ1-2|once
CASAPSQGVSYTF
TGTGCCAGCGCTCCCTCTCAGGGGGTGAGCTACACCTTC
>TRBV5-1|.|TRBJ1-1|.
CASSSSMNTEAFF
TGCGCCAGCAGCTCCTCAATGAACACTGAAGCTTTCTTT
>TRBV6-6|.|TRBJ2-1|.
CASSYAGHPYNEQFF
TGTGCCAGCAGTTACGCTGGACATCCCTACAATGAGCAGTTCTTC
>TRBV5-1|.|TRBJ2-3|.
CASSLRGSGWEDTQYF
TGCGCCAGCAGCTTGAGAGGCTCCGGTTGGGAAGATACGCAGTATTTT